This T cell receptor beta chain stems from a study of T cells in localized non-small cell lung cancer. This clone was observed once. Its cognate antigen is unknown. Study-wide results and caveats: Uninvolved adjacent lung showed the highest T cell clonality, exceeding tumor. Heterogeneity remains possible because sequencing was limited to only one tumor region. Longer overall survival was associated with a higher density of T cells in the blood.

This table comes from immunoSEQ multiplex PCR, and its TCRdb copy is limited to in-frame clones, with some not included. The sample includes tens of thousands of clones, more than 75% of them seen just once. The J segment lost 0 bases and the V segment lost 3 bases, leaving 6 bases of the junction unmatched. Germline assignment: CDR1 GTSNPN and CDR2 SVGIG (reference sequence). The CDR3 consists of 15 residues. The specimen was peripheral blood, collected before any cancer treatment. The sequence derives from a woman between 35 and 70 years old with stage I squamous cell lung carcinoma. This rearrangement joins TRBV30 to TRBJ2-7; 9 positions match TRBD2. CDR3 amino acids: CAWRPIAGASYEQYF. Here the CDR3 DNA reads TGTGCCTGGAGGCCCATAGCGGGGGCCTCCTACGAGCAGTACTTC.